The sample holds many counts of the clone carrying this T cell receptor (beta chain). The sample originates from a study of T cells in Graves' hyperthyroidism and ophthalmopathy. It was RNA transcripts that yielded the amplified TCR beta CDR3 regions. Primed by the HTBI set, a first-round RT-PCR was run on the TCR CDR3. TCRdb independently ran MiXCR on the multiplex PCR reads; one entry per CDR3 protein. The profile shows some 500,000 distinct CDR3 sequences, around 15% of them singletons. The CDR3 consists of 14 residues. Unmatched junction bases numbered 7, after V lost 5 bases and J lost 7 bases. Germline CDR1 is SGHTA and CDR2 is FQGTGA. Patients aged 18 to 65 had newly diagnosed hyperthyroidism that had lasted under 2 months. Clinical symptoms, serum thyroxine, TRAb, thyroid ultrasound and orbital computed tomography informed diagnoses.

The chain combines TRBV7-3 with TRBJ1-2, with 10 bases aligning to TRBD1. The sequenced sample consisted of blood. The TCR sequence derives from a woman between 18 and 29 years old with Graves' hyperthyroidism. In DNA form, the CDR3 reads TGTGCCAGCAGCCCCGGGACAGGGGAATTTGGCTACACCTTC. It is translated as CASSPGTGEFGYTF.